The entry below describes one T cell receptor (beta chain). The target antigen is unknown. This specimen comes from a study of T cells expressing NK-cell markers. Study-level information: Sorted CD3+CD56+NKG2C+, CD3+CD56+NKG2C- and CD3+CD56-NKG2C+ T cells supplied TCR beta repertoires.

The study, taken as a whole, reports: Six or seven donors carried dominant NKG2C+ clonotypes that made up roughly 1.0-8% of their CD8+ T cells. Topping the CD3+CD56-NKG2C+ fraction as well were these clonotypes, in a handful of donors.

TCRdb derives one entry per CDR3 protein from the 5' RACE reads, leaving out DNA. The sample data list around 280,000 distinct CDR3 sequences. Germline V CDR1 and CDR2: MGHRA, YSYEKL. The CDR3 consists of 15 residues. Input material: blood T cells: a sorted CD56 or NKG2C T cell subset, CD4+ or CD8+ T cells, or bulk PBMC T cells (not recorded which). The sequence came from a man between 18 and 35 years old in good health. The chain employs TRBV4-1 and TRBJ2-1; TCRdb's D call of TRBD1 is untestable without DNA. The CDR3 is CASRPGQNSYNEQFF.